Listed below are T cell receptor beta chains from one sample, sequenced in a study of T-cell memory formation after mild COVID-19. TCRdb processed the 5' RACE reads anew with MiXCR; each CDR3 protein has one entry. Among about 390,000 distinct CDR3 sequences listed, approximately 15% were seen once. The specimen sequenced was PBMCs or a T cell subset sorted from them (not recorded which). These receptors all stem from a man younger than 30 who had mild COVID-19 (a few samples of this study predate the infection). Cell type and time point are not known. Each CDR3 is given with its conserved first and last residue. A D gene is named only where the DNA matches it firmly. Rows give clone size only sometimes, using once, few, many, or a class for an expanded clone.

j_call: TRBJ1-1; cdr3_length: 14; clone_size: few; d_call: .; v_call: TRBV6-2/TRBV6-3; cdr3_aa: CASRVYFMNTEAFF; cdr3_nt: TGTGCCAGCAGGGTTTATTTCATGAACACTGAAGCTTTCTTT
j_call: TRBJ2-5; cdr3_length: 16; clone_size: .; d_call: TRBD1; v_call: TRBV4-1; cdr3_aa: CASSQRGQGQQETQYF; cdr3_nt: TGCGCCAGCAGCCAGAGGGGACAGGGCCAGCAAGAGACCCAGTACTTC
j_call: TRBJ1-1; cdr3_length: 14; clone_size: few; d_call: .; v_call: TRBV12-3/TRBV12-4; cdr3_aa: CASSPSFMNTEAFF; cdr3_nt: TGTGCCAGCAGTCCCAGTTTCATGAACACTGAAGCTTTCTTT
j_call: TRBJ2-2; cdr3_length: 16; clone_size: .; d_call: .; v_call: TRBV6-6; cdr3_aa: CASSYSDRLYTGELFF; cdr3_nt: TGTGCCAGCAGTTATAGTGACAGATTATACACCGGGGAGCTGTTTTTT
j_call: TRBJ1-4; cdr3_length: 14; clone_size: .; d_call: .; v_call: TRBV7-6; cdr3_aa: CASSSGAPNEKLFF; cdr3_nt: TGTGCCAGCAGCTCAGGGGCTCCTAATGAAAAACTGTTTTTT
j_call: TRBJ2-4; cdr3_length: 13; clone_size: .; d_call: .; v_call: TRBV3-1; cdr3_aa: CASSQDSQNIQYF; cdr3_nt: TGTGCCAGCAGCCAAGACAGCCAAAACATTCAGTACTTC
j_call: TRBJ2-4; cdr3_length: 16; clone_size: few; d_call: .; v_call: TRBV27; cdr3_aa: CASSLRAGVAKNIQYF; cdr3_nt: TGTGCCAGCAGTTTAAGGGCAGGGGTAGCCAAAAACATTCAGTACTTC
j_call: TRBJ2-2; cdr3_length: 16; clone_size: few; d_call: .; v_call: TRBV6-2/TRBV6-3; cdr3_aa: CASSLGIPWEPGELFF; cdr3_nt: TGTGCCAGCAGTTTGGGGATCCCTTGGGAACCCGGGGAGCTGTTTTTT
j_call: TRBJ2-2; cdr3_length: 13; clone_size: few; d_call: .; v_call: TRBV12-3/TRBV12-4; cdr3_aa: CASSFAYTGELFF; cdr3_nt: TGTGCCAGCAGTTTTGCTTACACCGGGGAGCTGTTTTTT
j_call: TRBJ1-2; cdr3_length: 12; clone_size: few; d_call: .; v_call: TRBV20-1; cdr3_aa: CSARGTAYGYTF; cdr3_nt: TGCAGTGCTAGAGGGACAGCCTATGGCTACACCTTC